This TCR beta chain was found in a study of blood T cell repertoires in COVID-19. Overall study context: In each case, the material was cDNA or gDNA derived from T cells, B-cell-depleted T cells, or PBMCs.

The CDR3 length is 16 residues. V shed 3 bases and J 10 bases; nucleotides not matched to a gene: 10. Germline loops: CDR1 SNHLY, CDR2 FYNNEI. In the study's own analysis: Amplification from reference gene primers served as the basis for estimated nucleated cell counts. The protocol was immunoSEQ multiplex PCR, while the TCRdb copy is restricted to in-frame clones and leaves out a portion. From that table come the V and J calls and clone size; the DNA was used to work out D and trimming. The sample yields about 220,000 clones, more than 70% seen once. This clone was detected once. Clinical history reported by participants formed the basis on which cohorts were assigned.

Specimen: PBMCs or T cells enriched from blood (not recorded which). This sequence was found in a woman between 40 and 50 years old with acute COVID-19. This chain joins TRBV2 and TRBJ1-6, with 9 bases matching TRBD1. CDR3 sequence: CASSDVPGQGRSPLHF. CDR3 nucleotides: TGTGCCAGCAGTGATGTTCCGGGACAGGGTCGATCACCCCTCCACTTT. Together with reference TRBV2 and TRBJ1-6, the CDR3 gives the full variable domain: EPEVTQTPSHQVTQMGQEVILRCVPISNHLYFYWYRQILGQKVEFLVSFYNNEISEKSEIFDDQFSVERPDGSNFTLKIRSTKLEDSAMYFCASSDVPGQGRSPLHFGNGTRLTVT.